These T cell receptor beta chains were read from a single sample in a study of blood T cell repertoires in COVID-19. Assay used: immunoSEQ multiplex PCR; TCRdb lists only in-frame clones, some missing. The sample contains roughly 150,000 clones, more than 70% of which appear only once. The sequenced sample was peripheral blood. These receptors were obtained from a human donor in a cohort sampled during active COVID-19. Both conserved end residues are part of each CDR3. A D gene is named only where the DNA matches it firmly.

d_call j_call v_call cdr3_aa cdr3_nt
TRBD2 TRBJ2-7 TRBV9 CASSPTWGGTYEQYF TGTGCCAGCAGCCCTACGTGGGGGGGTACCTACGAGCAGTACTTC
NA TRBJ2-1 TRBV7-3 CASSLDSYNEQFF TGTGCCAGCAGCTTGGACTCATACAATGAGCAGTTCTTC
NA TRBJ1-1 TRBV4-1 CASTRGMNTEAFF TGCGCCAGCACACGGGGAATGAACACTGAAGCTTTCTTT
TRBD1 TRBJ2-1 TRBV5-4 CASSGVPGQTYNEQFF TGTGCCAGCAGCGGTGTCCCGGGACAGACATACAATGAGCAGTTCTTC
TRBD1 TRBJ1-2 TRBV7-8 CASSTGTGYGYTF TGTGCCAGCAGCACCGGGACAGGATATGGCTACACCTTC
TRBD1 TRBJ2-7 TRBV5-8 CASSFGTGYSYEQYF TGTGCCAGCAGCTTTGGGACAGGGTACTCCTACGAGCAGTACTTC
NA TRBJ1-4 TRBV18 CASSPPSLAGEKLFF TGTGCCAGCTCACCCCCGTCTTTGGCTGGCGAAAAACTGTTTTTT
TRBD2 TRBJ2-3 TRBV9 CASSVGGGGTDTQYF TGTGCCAGCAGCGTAGGGGGGGGTGGCACAGATACGCAGTATTTT
TRBD1 TRBJ1-6 TRBV3-1/TRBV3-2 CASSPRQGSSPLHF TGTGCCAGCAGCCCTAGACAGGGGAGCTCACCCCTCCACTTT
TRBD1 TRBJ1-5 TRBV5-4 CASSLGPGQGSNQPQHF TGTGCCAGCAGCTTGGGGCCCGGACAGGGGAGCAATCAGCCCCAGCATTTT
TRBD2 TRBJ2-1 TRBV6-2/TRBV6-3 CASSFSGGAKNEQFF TGTGCCAGCAGCTTCAGCGGGGGGGCCAAAAATGAGCAGTTCTTC
NA TRBJ1-4 TRBV10-3 CAISESGTPNEKLFF TGTGCCATCAGTGAGTCCGGGACACCTAATGAAAAACTGTTTTTT
NA TRBJ2-1 TRBV7-2 CASSLVGNEQFF TGTGCCAGCAGCTTAGTCGGCAATGAGCAGTTCTTC
NA TRBJ1-2 TRBV19 CASSISPPIFMRPTYTF TGTGCCAGTAGTATCAGCCCTCCTATTTTTATGAGGCCCACTTACACCTTC
TRBD2 TRBJ2-6 TRBV9 CASSPGGAGANVLTF TGTGCCAGCAGCCCCGGGGGGGCTGGGGCCAACGTCCTGACTTTC
NA TRBJ1-5 TRBV6-2/TRBV6-3 CASSYSWEQPQHF TGTGCCAGCAGTTACTCGTGGGAGCAGCCCCAGCATTTT
NA TRBJ1-1 TRBV4-2 CASSQDRQGVTEAFF TGTGCCAGCAGCCAAGATAGGCAAGGGGTGACTGAAGCTTTCTTT